This TCR beta chain was observed in a study of T cell changes during pregnancy in multiple sclerosis. Profiling relied on immunoSEQ multiplex PCR, and the TCRdb table lists in-frame clones only, not all of them. In the table there are some 60,000 clones, about 91% of which are singletons. The CDR3 has 16 residues. Trimming took off 3 bases at V and 0 bases at J, with 12 bases between the two ends. The germline CDR1 and CDR2 sequences are LNHDA and SQIVND (reference sequence). The chain uses TRBV19 and TRBJ1-3; D perhaps matches TRBD1 (6 bases). This sequence originates from a female donor in good health, enrolled as a control in a pregnancy study. The specimen comprised peripheral blood, sampled after pregnancy. The CDR3 coding sequence is TGTGCCAGTAGTATGGCAGGGACACGCTCTGGAAACACCATATATTTT. Translated: CASSMAGTRSGNTIYF.